Described below is a single T cell receptor (beta chain) sequence and its context. The data stem from a study of T cells in Graves' hyperthyroidism and ophthalmopathy. The diagnoses drew upon clinical symptoms, serum thyroxine and TRAb, thyroid ultrasound and orbital computed tomography. Each 10 ml fresh peripheral blood draw supplied the PBMCs. Germline lookup yields CDR1 SEHNR and CDR2 FQNEAQ (reference sequence). The length of the CDR3 is 15 residues. Trimming removed 5 bases at V and 7 bases at J, with 21 bases between. TCR beta CDR3 region amplification was performed from RNA transcripts. TCR CDR3 underwent first-round RT-PCR with the HTBI primer set. TCRdb re-called the multiplex PCR reads with MiXCR, one entry per CDR3 protein. This table has a few hundred thousand distinct CDR3 sequences, around 25% appearing once.

The rearrangement uses TRBV7-9 and TRBJ2-7, with D perhaps TRBD1 or TRBD2 (5 bases each). This clonotype was sampled from a man aged 50-60 years with Graves' hyperthyroidism. The specimen was blood. The CDR3 sequence is CASSPDSGALREQYF. The CDR3, as DNA: TGTGCCAGCAGCCCGGACTCTGGGGCATTGAGGGAGCAGTACTTC.